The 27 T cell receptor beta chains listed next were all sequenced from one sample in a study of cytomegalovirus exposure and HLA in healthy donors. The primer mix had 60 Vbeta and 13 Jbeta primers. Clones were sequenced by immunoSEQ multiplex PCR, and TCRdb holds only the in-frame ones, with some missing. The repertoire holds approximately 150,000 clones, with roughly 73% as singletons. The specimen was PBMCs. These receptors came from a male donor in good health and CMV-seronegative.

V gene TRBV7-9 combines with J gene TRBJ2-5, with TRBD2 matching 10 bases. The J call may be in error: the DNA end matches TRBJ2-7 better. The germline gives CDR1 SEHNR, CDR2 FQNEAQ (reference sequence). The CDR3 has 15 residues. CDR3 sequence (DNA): TGTGCCAGCAGCGTCGCTAGCGGGGGATACTACGAGCAGTACTTC. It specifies CASSVASGGYYEQYF.

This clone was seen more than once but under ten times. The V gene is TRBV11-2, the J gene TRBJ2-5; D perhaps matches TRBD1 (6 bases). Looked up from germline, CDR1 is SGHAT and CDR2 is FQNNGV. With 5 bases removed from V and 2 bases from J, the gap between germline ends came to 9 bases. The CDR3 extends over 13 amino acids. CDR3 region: CASSRGQQETQYF. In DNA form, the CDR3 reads TGTGCCAGCAGCCGTGGACAGCAAGAGACCCAGTACTTC.

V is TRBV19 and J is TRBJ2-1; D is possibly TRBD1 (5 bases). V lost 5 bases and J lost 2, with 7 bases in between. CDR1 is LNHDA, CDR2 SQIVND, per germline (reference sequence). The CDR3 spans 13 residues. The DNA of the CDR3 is TGTGCCAGTAGTCCGACAGCCTACAATGAGCAGTTCTTC. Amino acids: CASSPTAYNEQFF.

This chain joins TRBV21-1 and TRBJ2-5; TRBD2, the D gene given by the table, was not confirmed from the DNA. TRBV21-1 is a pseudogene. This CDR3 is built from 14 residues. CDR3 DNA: TGTGCCAGCAGCAAAAAAAGGACTGGGGAGACCCAGTACTTC. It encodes CASSKKRTGETQYF.

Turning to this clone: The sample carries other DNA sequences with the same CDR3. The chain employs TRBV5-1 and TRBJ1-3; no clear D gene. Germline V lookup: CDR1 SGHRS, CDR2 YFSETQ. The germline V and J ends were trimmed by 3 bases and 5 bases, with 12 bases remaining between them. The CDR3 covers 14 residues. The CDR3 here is CASSYASGRNTIYF. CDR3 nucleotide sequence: TGCGCCAGCAGCTACGCTTCGGGGAGAAACACCATATATTTT.

The CDR3 nucleotides are TGTGCCAGCAGCGAGGGACTAGCGGGAGGGCCTGCCGGGGAGCTGTTTTTT. Translated: CASSEGLAGGPAGELFF. This rearrangement joins TRBV9 to TRBJ2-2, with 16 positions matching TRBD2. Looked up from germline, CDR1 is SGDLS and CDR2 is YYNGEE. This CDR3 is built from 17 residues. The V segment lost 3 bases and the J segment 6 bases; nucleotides outside the gene matches: 5.

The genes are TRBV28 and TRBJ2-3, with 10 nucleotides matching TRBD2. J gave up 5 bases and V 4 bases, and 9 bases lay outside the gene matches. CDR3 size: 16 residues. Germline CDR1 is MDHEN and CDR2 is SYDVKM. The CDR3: CASSSSGRAREDTQYF. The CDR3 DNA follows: TGTGCCAGCAGTTCCAGCGGGAGGGCCAGGGAAGATACGCAGTATTTT. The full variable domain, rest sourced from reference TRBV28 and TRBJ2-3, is DVKVTQSSRYLVKRTGEKVFLECVQDMDHENMFWYRQDPGLGLRLIYFSYDVKMKEKGDIPEGYSVSREKKERFSLILESASTNQTSMYLCASSSSGRAREDTQYFGPGTRLTVL.

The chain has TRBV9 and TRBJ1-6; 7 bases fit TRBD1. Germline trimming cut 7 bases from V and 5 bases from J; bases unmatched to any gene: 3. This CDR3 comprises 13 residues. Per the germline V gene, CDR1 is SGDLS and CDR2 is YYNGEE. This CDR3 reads CASGTENNSPLHF. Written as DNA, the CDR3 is TGTGCCAGCGGGACAGAAAATAATTCACCCCTCCACTTT.

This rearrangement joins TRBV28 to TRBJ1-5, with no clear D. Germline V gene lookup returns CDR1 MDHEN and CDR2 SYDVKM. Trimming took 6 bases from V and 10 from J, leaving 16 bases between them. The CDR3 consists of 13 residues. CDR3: CASRITTAAPQHF. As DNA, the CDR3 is TGTGCCAGCAGGATAACGACGGCGGCTCCCCAGCATTTT.

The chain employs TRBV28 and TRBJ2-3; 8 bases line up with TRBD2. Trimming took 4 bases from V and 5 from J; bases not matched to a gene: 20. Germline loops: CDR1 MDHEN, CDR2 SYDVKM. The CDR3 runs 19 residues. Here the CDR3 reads CASSSPAEGRGRNVDTQYF. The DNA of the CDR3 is TGTGCCAGCAGTTCCCCGGCAGAGGGTCGCGGGAGGAATGTAGATACGCAGTATTTT.

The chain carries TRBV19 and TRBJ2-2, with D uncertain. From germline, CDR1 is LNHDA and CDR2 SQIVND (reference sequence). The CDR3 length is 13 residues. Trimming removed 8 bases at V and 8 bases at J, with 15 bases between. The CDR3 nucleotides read TGTGCCAGTGGTCCGGCAGGTTCGGGGGAGCTGTTTTTT. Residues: CASGPAGSGELFF.

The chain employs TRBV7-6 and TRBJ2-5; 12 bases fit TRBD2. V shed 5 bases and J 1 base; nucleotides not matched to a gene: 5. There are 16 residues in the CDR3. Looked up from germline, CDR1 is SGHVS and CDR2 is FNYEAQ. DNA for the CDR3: TGTGCCAGCAGCACGACTAGCGGGAGATTCCAAGAGACCCAGTACTTC. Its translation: CASSTTSGRFQETQYF.

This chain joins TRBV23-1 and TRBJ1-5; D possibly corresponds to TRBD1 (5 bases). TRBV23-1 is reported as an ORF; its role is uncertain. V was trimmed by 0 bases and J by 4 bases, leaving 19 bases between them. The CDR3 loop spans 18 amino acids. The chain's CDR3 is CASSQSEWRGLSNQPQHF. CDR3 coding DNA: TGCGCCAGCAGTCAATCGGAGTGGCGGGGCCTAAGTAATCAGCCCCAGCATTTT.

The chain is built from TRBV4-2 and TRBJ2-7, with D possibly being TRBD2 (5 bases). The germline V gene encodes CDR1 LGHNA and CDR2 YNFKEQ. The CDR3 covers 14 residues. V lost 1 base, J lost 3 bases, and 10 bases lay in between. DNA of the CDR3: TGTGCCAGCAGCCAAGCTGGGAGAGACTACGAGCAGTACTTC. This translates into CASSQAGRDYEQYF.

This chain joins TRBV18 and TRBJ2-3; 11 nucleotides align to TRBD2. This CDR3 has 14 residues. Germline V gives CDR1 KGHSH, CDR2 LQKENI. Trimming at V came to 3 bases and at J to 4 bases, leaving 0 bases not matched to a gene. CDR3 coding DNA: TGTGCCAGCTCACCGACTAGCGGGGCAGATACGCAGTATTTT. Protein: CASSPTSGADTQYF. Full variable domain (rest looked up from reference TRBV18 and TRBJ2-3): NAGVMQNPRHLVRRRGQEARLRCSPMKGHSHVYWYRQLPEEGLKFMVYLQKENIIDESGMPKERFSAEFPKEGPSILRIQQVVRGDSAAYFCASSPTSGADTQYFGPGTRLTVL.

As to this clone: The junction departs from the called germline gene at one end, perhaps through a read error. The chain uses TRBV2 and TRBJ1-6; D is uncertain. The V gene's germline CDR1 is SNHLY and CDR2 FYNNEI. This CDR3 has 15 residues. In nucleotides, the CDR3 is TGTGCCAGCTGCCCCGAGGGTTCCTTTAATTCACCCCTCCACTTT. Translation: CASCPEGSFNSPLHF.

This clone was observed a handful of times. CDR3 nucleotides: TGCGCCAGCAGCCAAGAAGGAGGGGGCGGTCAGCCCCAGCATTTT. Encoded protein: CASSQEGGGGQPQHF. This chain joins TRBV4-1 and TRBJ1-5; 7 nucleotides agree with TRBD1. Germline V gene sequence: CDR1 MGHRA, CDR2 YSYEKL. CDR3 length: 15 residues. V lost 0 bases, J lost 6 bases, and 5 bases stayed unmatched.

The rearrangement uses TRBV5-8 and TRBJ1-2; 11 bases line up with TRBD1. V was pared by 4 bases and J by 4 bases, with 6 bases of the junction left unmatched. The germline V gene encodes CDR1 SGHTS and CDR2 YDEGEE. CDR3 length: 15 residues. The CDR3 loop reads CASSGWTGGAYGYTF. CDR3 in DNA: TGTGCCAGCAGCGGCTGGACAGGGGGCGCCTATGGCTACACCTTC.

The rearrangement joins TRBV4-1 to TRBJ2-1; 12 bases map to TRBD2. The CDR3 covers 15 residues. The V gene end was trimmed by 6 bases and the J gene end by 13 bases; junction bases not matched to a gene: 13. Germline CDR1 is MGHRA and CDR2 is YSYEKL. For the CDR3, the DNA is TGCGCCAGCAGAACCTCTAGCGGGGGGGCCGTGGAACAGTTCTTC. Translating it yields CASRTSSGGAVEQFF.

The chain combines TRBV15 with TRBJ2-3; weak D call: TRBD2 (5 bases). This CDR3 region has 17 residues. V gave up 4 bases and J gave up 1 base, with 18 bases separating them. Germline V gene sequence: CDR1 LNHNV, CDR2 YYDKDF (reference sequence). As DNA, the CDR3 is TGTGCCACCAGCAAATCCTTTAGAGGGAGCCGCACAGATACGCAGTATTTT. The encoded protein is CATSKSFRGSRTDTQYF. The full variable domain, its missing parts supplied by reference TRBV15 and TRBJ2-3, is DAMVIQNPRYQVTQFGKPVTLSCSQTLNHNVMYWYQQKSSQAPKLLFHYYDKDFNNEADTPDNFQSRRPNTSFCFLDIRSPGLGDTAMYLCATSKSFRGSRTDTQYFGPGTRLTVL.

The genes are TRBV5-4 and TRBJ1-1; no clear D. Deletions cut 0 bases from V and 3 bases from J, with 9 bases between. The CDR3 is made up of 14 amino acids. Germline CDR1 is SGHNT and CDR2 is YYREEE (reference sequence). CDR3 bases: TGTGCCAGCAGCTTGGGATCCGGGGACACTGAAGCTTTCTTT. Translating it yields CASSLGSGDTEAFF.

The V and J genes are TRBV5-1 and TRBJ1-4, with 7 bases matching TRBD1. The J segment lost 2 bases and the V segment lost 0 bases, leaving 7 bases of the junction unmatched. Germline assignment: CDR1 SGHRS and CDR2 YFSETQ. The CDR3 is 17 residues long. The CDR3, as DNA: TGCGCCAGCAGCTTGGCCCTTACGACAGGGACTAATGAAAAACTGTTTTTT. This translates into CASSLALTTGTNEKLFF.

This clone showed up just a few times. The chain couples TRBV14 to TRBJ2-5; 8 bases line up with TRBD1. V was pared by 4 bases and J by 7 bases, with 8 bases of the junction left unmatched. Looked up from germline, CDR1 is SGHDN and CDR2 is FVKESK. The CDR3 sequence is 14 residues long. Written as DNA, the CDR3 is TGTGCCAGCAGCCCCTTCCAGGGGGCGGTGACCCAGTACTTC. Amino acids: CASSPFQGAVTQYF.

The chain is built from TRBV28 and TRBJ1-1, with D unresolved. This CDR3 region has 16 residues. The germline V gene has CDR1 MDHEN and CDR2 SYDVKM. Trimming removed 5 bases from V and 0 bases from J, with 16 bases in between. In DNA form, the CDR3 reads TGTGCCAGCAGTCACCACTCGTTCGGGATGAACACTGAAGCTTTCTTT. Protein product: CASSHHSFGMNTEAFF.

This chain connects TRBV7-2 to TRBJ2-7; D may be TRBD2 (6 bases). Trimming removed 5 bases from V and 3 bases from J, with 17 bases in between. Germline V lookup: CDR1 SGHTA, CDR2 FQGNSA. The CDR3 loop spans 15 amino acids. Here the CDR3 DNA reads TGTGCCAGCAGCCTTATGGCCCAGGGAGGCTACGAGCAGTACTTC. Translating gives CASSLMAQGGYEQYF.

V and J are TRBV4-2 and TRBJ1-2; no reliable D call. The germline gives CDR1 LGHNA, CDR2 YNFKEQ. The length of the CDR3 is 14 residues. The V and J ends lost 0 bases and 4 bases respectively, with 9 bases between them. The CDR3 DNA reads TGTGCCAGCAGCCAAGATCTTGGCAGCTATGGCTACACCTTC. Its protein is CASSQDLGSYGYTF.

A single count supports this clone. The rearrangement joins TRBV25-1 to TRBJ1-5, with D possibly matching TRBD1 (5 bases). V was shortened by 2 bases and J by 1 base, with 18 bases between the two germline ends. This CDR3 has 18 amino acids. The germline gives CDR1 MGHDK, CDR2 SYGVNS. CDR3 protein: CASSEKKGRYLSNQPQHF. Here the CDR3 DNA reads TGTGCCAGCAGTGAAAAGAAGGGGCGCTACCTCAGCAATCAGCCCCAGCATTTT.